This paragraph covers one T cell receptor (beta chain) sequence. Germline values: CDR1 SGHTA, CDR2 FQGTGA. The CDR3 is 12 residues long. V was pared by 2 bases and J by 4 bases, with 4 bases between. This sample was taken from a study of control samples from healthy donors and cancer patients. TCRdb keeps only in-frame clones here, not all; method: immunoSEQ multiplex PCR. The table has about 190,000 clones, roughly nine tenths seen once. Material for sequencing was blood. The TCR sequence derives from a man in his thirties or forties in good health. The gene calls are TRBV7-3 and TRBJ2-3; D remains ambiguous. CDR3 region: CASSLAPDTQYF. DNA for the CDR3: TGTGCCAGCAGCTTAGCCCCAGATACGCAGTATTTT. Full variable domain (remainder filled in from reference TRBV7-3 and TRBJ2-3): GAGVSQTPSNKVTEKGKYVELRCDPISGHTALYWYRQSLGQGPEFLIYFQGTGAADDSGLPNDRFFAVRPEGSVSTLKIQRTERGDSAVYLCASSLAPDTQYFGPGTRLTVL.